This TCR beta chain was identified in a study of technical replicates of blood from a few donors. The CDR3 extends over 13 amino acids. The germline V gene has CDR1 MGHRA and CDR2 YSYEKL. The V end lost 0 bases, the J end lost 8 bases, and 7 bases lay between the germline ends. Measured with immunoSEQ multiplex PCR; TCRdb has only the in-frame clones, and not every one. Of under 95,000 clones in the sample, about 94% were seen once. The chain is built from TRBV4-1 and TRBJ1-4; D is uncertain. Sequenced material: T cells isolated from PBMCs. This clonotype was obtained from a human donor in good health. This CDR3 reads CASSQEFGEKLFF. CDR3 coding DNA: TGCGCCAGCAGCCAAGAGTTTGGCGAAAAACTGTTTTTT.